A single sample is the source of the 12 T cell receptor beta chains below, sequenced in a study of T-cell memory formation after mild COVID-19. TCRdb reprocessed the 5' RACE reads with MiXCR, giving one entry per CDR3 protein. The table shows just under 550,000 distinct CDR3 sequences, with roughly 20% occurring only once. The sequencing sample was made of PBMCs or a T cell subset sorted from them (not recorded which). These TCRs come from an adult woman who had mild COVID-19 (a few samples of this study predate the infection). Cell type and time point are not known.

V usage is TRBV9 and J usage is TRBJ2-7, with D hard to call. Deletions cut 0 bases from V and 7 bases from J, with 11 bases between. Per the germline V gene, CDR1 is SGDLS and CDR2 is YYNGEE. CDR3 length: 13 amino acids. DNA of the CDR3: TGTGCCAGCAGCGTAGATTCCCAAGGAGAGCAGTACTTC. It yields the protein CASSVDSQGEQYF.

This chain uses TRBV12-3 or TRBV12-4 with TRBJ1-1, with D possibly matching TRBD1 (5 bases). V gave up 5 bases and J gave up 6 bases, with 19 bases separating them. CDR3 size: 15 residues. CDR3 sequence: CASSPPWEGSAEAFF. The CDR3 nucleotides read TGTGCCAGCAGTCCTCCCTGGGAGGGGAGTGCTGAAGCTTTCTTT.

The chain combines TRBV7-9 with TRBJ2-7; 10 bases line up with TRBD2. V dropped 5 bases and J dropped 7; count of bases not matched to a gene: 8. The CDR3 length is 14 residues. The germline V gene has CDR1 SEHNR and CDR2 FQNEAQ (reference sequence). CDR3: CASSPLGLAKEQYF. The CDR3 nucleotides read TGTGCCAGCAGCCCCCTGGGACTAGCGAAGGAGCAGTACTTC. The complete variable domain, with remaining parts taken from reference TRBV7-9 and TRBJ2-7, reads DTGVSQNPRHKITKRGQNVTFRCDPISEHNRLYWYRQTLGQGPEFLTYFQNEAQLEKSRLLSDRFSAERPKGSFSTLEIQRTEQGDSAMYLCASSPLGLAKEQYFGPGTRLTVT.

The J gene is TRBJ2-1, the V gene TRBV24-1; D is undetermined. The germline gives CDR1 KGHDR, CDR2 SFDVKD. V dropped 1 base and J dropped 6 bases, with 9 bases sitting between them. CDR3 size: 14 residues. The CDR3: CATSDFRTGNEQFF. CDR3 DNA sequence: TGTGCCACCAGTGATTTCCGAACCGGCAATGAGCAGTTCTTC.

The chain couples TRBV4-1 to TRBJ2-7; D unclear. CDR1 is MGHRA and CDR2 is YSYEKL in the germline V gene. V lost 4 bases to trimming and J lost 4 bases, with 11 bases between them. This CDR3 has 13 amino acids. The CDR3 DNA reads as TGCGCCAGCAGCCCCTCAGGTCTTTACGAGCAGTACTTC. Translation: CASSPSGLYEQYF.

The chain is built from TRBV15 and TRBJ2-7; 11 nucleotides match TRBD2. The CDR3 loop spans 16 amino acids. The V gene end was trimmed by 0 bases and the J gene end by 5 bases; junction bases not matched to a gene: 6. In germline, CDR1 is LNHNV, CDR2 YYDKDF (reference sequence). The CDR3, as DNA: TGTGCCACCAGCAGAGAATTAGCGGGAGGGTGGGACGAGCAGTACTTC. It translates to CATSRELAGGWDEQYF.

This rearrangement joins TRBV5-1 to TRBJ2-7; D may be TRBD2 (6 bases). CDR3 length: 14 amino acids. The V gene's germline CDR1 is SGHRS and CDR2 YFSETQ. Trimming shortened V by 1 base and J by 1 base, and 9 bases separated the two germline ends. The CDR3 sequence: CASSLWGDSYEQYF. The CDR3 coding sequence is TGCGCCAGCAGCTTGTGGGGGGATTCCTACGAGCAGTACTTC.

V gene TRBV6-5 combines with J gene TRBJ2-3; TRBD1 aligns across 10 bases. The ends lost 2 bases at V and 1 base at J; junction bases unmatched: 6. This CDR3 contains 17 residues. Germline V CDR1 and CDR2: MNHEY, SVGAGI. The CDR3 region has the DNA TGTGCCAGCAGTTACGGGGACAGGGGCGAGGGCACAGATACGCAGTATTTT. It encodes CASSYGDRGEGTDTQYF.

The V gene is TRBV20-1, the J gene TRBJ2-5, with D unclear. V was cut by 6 bases and J by 5 bases, with 13 bases left in between. Germline V gene sequence: CDR1 DFQATT, CDR2 SNEGSKA (reference sequence). The CDR3 length is 12 residues. The CDR3 sequence: CSAITLSETQYF. The DNA for the CDR3 is TGCAGTGCAATCACCCTTTCGGAGACCCAGTACTTC.

The rearrangement uses TRBV12-3 or TRBV12-4 and TRBJ1-6, with a tentative D call TRBD1 (6 bases). V was trimmed by 6 bases and J by 8 bases, leaving 17 bases between them. The length of the CDR3 is 15 residues. CDR3 DNA: TGTGCCAGCAGCTCCAGAGGGGGGAGTTATTCACCCCTCCACTTT. This codes for CASSSRGGSYSPLHF.

The J gene is TRBJ2-3, the V gene TRBV6-2 or TRBV6-3; 7 bases are shared with TRBD2. This CDR3 region has 13 residues. Germline CDR1 and CDR2: MNHEY and SVGEGT. After removal of 5 bases from V and 8 bases from J, the junction contained 7 bases not matched to a gene. This chain's CDR3 is CASSRLLAATQYF. Here the CDR3 DNA reads TGTGCCAGCAGTCGACTTCTAGCGGCTACGCAGTATTTT.

This clonotype was counted a few times. The V gene is TRBV7-6, the J gene TRBJ2-1, with D uncertain. Trimming stripped 0 bases from V and 6 bases from J, with 12 bases between. There are 15 residues in the CDR3. The germline V gene encodes CDR1 SGHVS and CDR2 FNYEAQ. CDR3 in amino acids: CASSLAGGRINEQFF. CDR3 DNA: TGTGCCAGCAGCTTAGCCGGTGGTAGGATCAATGAGCAGTTCTTC.